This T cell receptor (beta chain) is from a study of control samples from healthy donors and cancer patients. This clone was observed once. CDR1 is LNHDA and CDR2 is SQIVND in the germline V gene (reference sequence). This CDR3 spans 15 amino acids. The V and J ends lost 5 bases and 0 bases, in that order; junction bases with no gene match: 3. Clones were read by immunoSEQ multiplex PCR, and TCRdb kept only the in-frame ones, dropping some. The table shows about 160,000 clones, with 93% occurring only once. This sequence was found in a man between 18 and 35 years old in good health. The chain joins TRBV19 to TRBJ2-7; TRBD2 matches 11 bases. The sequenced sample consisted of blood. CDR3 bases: TGTGCCAGTAGTGAGGGACTAGCGGTCTCCTACGAGCAGTACTTC. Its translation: CASSEGLAVSYEQYF.